Sequencing of this T cell receptor (beta chain) was carried out in a study of blood T cell repertoires in COVID-19. Study information: The United States, Italy and Spain supplied acute and convalescent COVID-19 samples. In each case, the material was cDNA or gDNA derived from T cells, B-cell-depleted T cells, or PBMCs.

As processed by the authors: Amplification of reference gene primers provided the estimated nucleated cell counts. Produced via immunoSEQ multiplex PCR; TCRdb's table is partial and in-frame only. V, J and clone size are taken as reported in that table, and D and trimming were inferred from the DNA itself. The data hold some 76,000 clones, with around nine tenths observed a single time. Trimming cost V 4 bases and J 6 bases, with 18 bases left between them. CDR1 and CDR2 from the germline V gene are SGHAT and FQNNGV. This CDR3 spans 16 amino acids. This chain links TRBV11-2 with TRBJ1-4; a weak D match, TRBD1 (6 bases). Sequenced input: peripheral blood. This sequence was found in a woman between 18 and 29 years old with acute or convalescent COVID-19. CDR3 region: CASSSQHRALHEKLFF. The CDR3 coding sequence is TGTGCCAGCAGCTCGCAACACAGGGCGCTGCATGAAAAACTGTTTTTT.